The rows below give T cell receptor beta chains drawn from one sample of a study of T cell changes during pregnancy in multiple sclerosis. Generated by immunoSEQ multiplex PCR, the TCRdb table keeps only in-frame clones and is missing some. Among tens of thousands of clones listed, about 90% were seen once. Material: peripheral blood, obtained in the second trimester of pregnancy. All receptors come from a female donor with multiple sclerosis, enrolled in a pregnancy study. Each CDR3 is given with its conserved first and last residue. A D gene is named only where the DNA matches it firmly. Clone size appears in some rows only: once, few, many, or a class for an expanded clone.

D gene: TRBD2; V gene: TRBV25-1; clone size: NA; J gene: TRBJ2-1; CDR3 protein: CASSGTSGGDNEQFF; CDR3 DNA: TGTGCCAGCAGTGGGACTAGCGGGGGGGACAATGAGCAGTTCTTC
D gene: TRBD1; V gene: TRBV4-3; clone size: NA; J gene: TRBJ1-1; CDR3 protein: CASSQTRGTGRLNTEAFF; CDR3 DNA: TGCGCCAGCAGCCAGACGAGGGGGACAGGCCGTCTGAACACTGAAGCTTTCTTT
D gene: NA; V gene: TRBV6-5; clone size: NA; J gene: TRBJ2-1; CDR3 protein: CATSPHRNEQFF; CDR3 DNA: TGTGCCACCTCCCCACACCGCAATGAGCAGTTCTTC
D gene: TRBD2; V gene: TRBV7-2; clone size: NA; J gene: TRBJ2-1; CDR3 protein: CASSLVTTGGFYNEQFF; CDR3 DNA: TGTGCCAGCAGCTTAGTGACAACGGGGGGGTTCTACAATGAGCAGTTCTTC
D gene: TRBD1; V gene: TRBV5-4; clone size: NA; J gene: TRBJ2-3; CDR3 protein: CASSLRGQGGGTQYF; CDR3 DNA: TGTGCCAGCAGCTTGAGGGGACAGGGGGGGGGTACGCAGTATTTT
D gene: NA; V gene: TRBV30; clone size: NA; J gene: TRBJ1-2; CDR3 protein: CAWTTQARGNYGYTF; CDR3 DNA: TGTGCCTGGACTACGCAGGCTAGGGGTAACTATGGCTACACCTTC
D gene: NA; V gene: TRBV19; clone size: NA; J gene: TRBJ2-1; CDR3 protein: CASAKTNNEQFF; CDR3 DNA: TGTGCCAGTGCGAAAACGAACAATGAGCAGTTCTTC
D gene: NA; V gene: TRBV29-1; clone size: NA; J gene: TRBJ2-7; CDR3 protein: CSVGVPYEQYF; CDR3 DNA: TGCAGCGTTGGCGTACCCTACGAGCAGTACTTC
D gene: NA; V gene: TRBV13; clone size: NA; J gene: TRBJ2-7; CDR3 protein: CASIHAGSYEQYF; CDR3 DNA: TGTGCCAGTATCCACGCGGGGTCCTACGAGCAGTACTTC
D gene: TRBD1; V gene: TRBV19; clone size: once; J gene: TRBJ1-6; CDR3 protein: CASSIGTGNSPLHF; CDR3 DNA: TGTGCCAGTAGTATCGGGACAGGGAATTCACCCCTCCACTTT
D gene: NA; V gene: TRBV28; clone size: NA; J gene: TRBJ2-1; CDR3 protein: CASSPGPLGLEQFF; CDR3 DNA: TGTGCCAGCAGCCCAGGTCCCTTGGGACTTGAGCAGTTCTTC
D gene: NA; V gene: TRBV5-1; clone size: NA; J gene: TRBJ2-6; CDR3 protein: CASSSTASGANVLTF; CDR3 DNA: TGCGCCAGCAGCTCCACAGCCTCTGGGGCCAACGTCCTGACTTTC
D gene: NA; V gene: TRBV5-5; clone size: once; J gene: TRBJ2-5; CDR3 protein: CASSWRASGGNMGETQYF; CDR3 DNA: TGTGCCAGCAGCTGGAGGGCCTCGGGGGGCAATATGGGAGAGACCCAGTACTTC
D gene: NA; V gene: TRBV10-3; clone size: NA; J gene: TRBJ2-3; CDR3 protein: CAIRRPESTDTQYF; CDR3 DNA: TGTGCCATCAGGCGCCCCGAAAGCACAGATACGCAGTATTTT
D gene: NA; V gene: TRBV5-5; clone size: NA; J gene: TRBJ2-2; CDR3 protein: CASSLEFGAYTGELFF; CDR3 DNA: TGTGCCAGCAGCTTGGAGTTTGGGGCCTACACCGGGGAGCTGTTTTTT
D gene: NA; V gene: TRBV25-1; clone size: few; J gene: TRBJ1-5; CDR3 protein: CASKGGSNQPQHF; CDR3 DNA: TGTGCCAGCAAGGGAGGCAGCAATCAGCCCCAGCATTTT
D gene: NA; V gene: TRBV4-1; clone size: NA; J gene: TRBJ1-1; CDR3 protein: CASSQEGRMNTEAFF; CDR3 DNA: TGCGCCAGCAGCCAAGAGGGGAGGATGAACACTGAAGCTTTCTTT
D gene: NA; V gene: TRBV6-4; clone size: NA; J gene: TRBJ2-1; CDR3 protein: CASSDSQGMRDNEQFF; CDR3 DNA: TGTGCCAGCAGTGACTCACAGGGAATGAGGGACAATGAGCAGTTCTTC
D gene: NA; V gene: TRBV12-5; clone size: NA; J gene: TRBJ1-6; CDR3 protein: CASGRGLNSPLHF; CDR3 DNA: TGTGCTAGTGGCCGGGGTTTAAATTCACCCCTCCACTTT
D gene: NA; V gene: TRBV25-1; clone size: NA; J gene: TRBJ1-1; CDR3 protein: CASRGDSSSRTEAFF; CDR3 DNA: TGTGCCAGCCGTGGAGACAGTTCCTCGCGGACTGAAGCTTTCTTT
D gene: TRBD1; V gene: TRBV7-9; clone size: NA; J gene: TRBJ1-1; CDR3 protein: CASSLAGQGVAFF; CDR3 DNA: TGTGCCAGCAGCTTAGCAGGGCAGGGGGTAGCTTTCTTT
D gene: NA; V gene: TRBV5-4; clone size: once; J gene: TRBJ2-1; CDR3 protein: CASSLAALAGNEQFF; CDR3 DNA: TGTGCCAGCAGCTTGGCCGCGCTAGCTGGCAATGAGCAGTTCTTC
D gene: TRBD1; V gene: TRBV15; clone size: NA; J gene: TRBJ1-2; CDR3 protein: CATSAETGTYGYTF; CDR3 DNA: TGTGCCACCAGCGCGGAGACAGGGACCTATGGCTACACCTTC
D gene: NA; V gene: TRBV4-1; clone size: NA; J gene: TRBJ2-3; CDR3 protein: CASSLLWGVTDTQYF; CDR3 DNA: TGCGCCAGCAGCCTTCTCTGGGGGGTCACAGATACGCAGTATTTT
D gene: TRBD1; V gene: TRBV9; clone size: once; J gene: TRBJ1-4; CDR3 protein: CASSVGTGVNEKLFF; CDR3 DNA: TGTGCCAGCAGCGTGGGGACAGGGGTTAATGAAAAACTGTTTTTT
D gene: NA; V gene: TRBV18; clone size: NA; J gene: TRBJ1-4; CDR3 protein: CASSPPGAPNEKLFF; CDR3 DNA: TGTGCCAGCTCACCGCCAGGTGCACCTAATGAAAAACTGTTTTTT
D gene: NA; V gene: TRBV5-4; clone size: NA; J gene: TRBJ1-1; CDR3 protein: CASSFPGDTEAFF; CDR3 DNA: TGTGCCAGCAGCTTTCCGGGGGACACTGAAGCTTTCTTT
D gene: NA; V gene: TRBV30; clone size: once; J gene: TRBJ1-2; CDR3 protein: CAWSTVRSYTF; CDR3 DNA: TGTGCCTGGAGTACGGTGCGGAGCTACACCTTC
D gene: NA; V gene: TRBV7-6; clone size: NA; J gene: TRBJ1-1; CDR3 protein: CASSPDSNEAFF; CDR3 DNA: TGTGCCAGCAGCCCAGACAGTAATGAAGCTTTCTTT
D gene: TRBD1; V gene: TRBV2; clone size: NA; J gene: TRBJ1-6; CDR3 protein: CASSGALTGEASPLHF; CDR3 DNA: TGTGCCAGCAGTGGGGCTCTGACAGGGGAGGCCTCACCCCTCCACTTT
D gene: TRBD2; V gene: TRBV19; clone size: NA; J gene: TRBJ2-3; CDR3 protein: CASSIALTGGAADTQYF; CDR3 DNA: TGTGCCAGTAGTATCGCCCTAACGGGGGGGGCCGCGGATACGCAGTATTTT
D gene: NA; V gene: TRBV5-5; clone size: NA; J gene: TRBJ1-2; CDR3 protein: CASSLGTFPANYGYTF; CDR3 DNA: TGTGCCAGCAGCTTGGGGACTTTTCCTGCTAACTATGGCTACACCTTC
D gene: TRBD2; V gene: TRBV7-9; clone size: NA; J gene: TRBJ2-5; CDR3 protein: CASSLSGTSYQETQYF; CDR3 DNA: TGTGCCAGCAGCTTGTCCGGGACTAGCTACCAAGAGACCCAGTACTTC
D gene: NA; V gene: TRBV6-1; clone size: NA; J gene: TRBJ2-3; CDR3 protein: CASSVSDTQYF; CDR3 DNA: TGTGCCAGCAGTGTATCAGATACGCAGTATTTT
D gene: TRBD1; V gene: TRBV4-3; clone size: NA; J gene: TRBJ2-6; CDR3 protein: CASSPRGWYSGANVLTF; CDR3 DNA: TGCGCCAGCAGCCCCAGGGGGTGGTACTCTGGGGCCAACGTCCTGACTTTC
D gene: NA; V gene: TRBV6-1; clone size: once; J gene: TRBJ2-5; CDR3 protein: CASSALTGVPQETQYF; CDR3 DNA: TGTGCCAGCAGTGCCCTTACGGGGGTCCCCCAAGAGACCCAGTACTTC
D gene: NA; V gene: TRBV21-1; clone size: NA; J gene: TRBJ2-1; CDR3 protein: CASSKPLVGGVRSYNEQFF; CDR3 DNA: TGTGCCAGCAGCAAACCCCTAGTGGGCGGGGTCCGCTCCTACAATGAGCAGTTCTTC
D gene: NA; V gene: TRBV11-2; clone size: NA; J gene: TRBJ2-3; CDR3 protein: CASSSFRLGMYRADTQYF; CDR3 DNA: TGTGCCAGCAGCTCCTTTAGACTCGGGATGTATCGGGCAGATACGCAGTATTTT
D gene: NA; V gene: TRBV7-2; clone size: NA; J gene: TRBJ2-5; CDR3 protein: CASAKQETQYF; CDR3 DNA: TGTGCCAGCGCGAAACAAGAGACCCAGTACTTC
D gene: TRBD2; V gene: TRBV14; clone size: NA; J gene: TRBJ2-7; CDR3 protein: CASSQDLAGPIYF; CDR3 DNA: TGTGCCAGCAGCCAAGATTTAGCGGGACCTATTTACTTC
D gene: TRBD2; V gene: TRBV7-2; clone size: NA; J gene: TRBJ2-1; CDR3 protein: CASSSMSGGAVEQFF; CDR3 DNA: TGTGCCAGCAGCTCTATGAGCGGGGGGGCCGTTGAGCAGTTCTTC
D gene: TRBD1; V gene: TRBV6-4; clone size: NA; J gene: TRBJ1-1; CDR3 protein: CASSEQGTYTEAFF; CDR3 DNA: TGTGCCAGCAGTGAACAGGGGACATACACTGAAGCTTTCTTT
D gene: TRBD1; V gene: TRBV5-4; clone size: NA; J gene: TRBJ1-1; CDR3 protein: CASSPHPDRVAEAFF; CDR3 DNA: TGTGCCAGCAGCCCCCACCCCGACAGGGTGGCTGAAGCTTTCTTT
D gene: NA; V gene: TRBV18; clone size: NA; J gene: TRBJ1-1; CDR3 protein: CASSPAVMNTEAFF; CDR3 DNA: TGTGCCAGCTCACCGGCGGTGATGAACACTGAAGCTTTCTTT
D gene: NA; V gene: TRBV19; clone size: NA; J gene: TRBJ2-1; CDR3 protein: CAIIDSYNEQFF; CDR3 DNA: TGTGCCATTATAGACAGTTACAATGAGCAGTTCTTC
D gene: TRBD1; V gene: TRBV4-2; clone size: NA; J gene: TRBJ1-4; CDR3 protein: CASSPGQGEEKLFF; CDR3 DNA: TGTGCCAGCAGCCCGGGACAGGGGGAGGAAAAACTGTTTTTT
D gene: NA; V gene: TRBV2; clone size: NA; J gene: TRBJ1-5; CDR3 protein: CASSVESPYSNQPQHF; CDR3 DNA: TGTGCCAGCAGTGTGGAGTCTCCCTATAGCAATCAGCCCCAGCATTTT
D gene: TRBD1; V gene: TRBV10-3; clone size: few; J gene: TRBJ2-1; CDR3 protein: CAISPGQGAEQFF; CDR3 DNA: TGTGCCATCAGTCCGGGACAGGGGGCCGAGCAGTTCTTC
D gene: NA; V gene: TRBV2; clone size: NA; J gene: TRBJ1-5; CDR3 protein: CASRPDSNQPQHF; CDR3 DNA: TGTGCCAGCAGACCAGATAGCAATCAGCCCCAGCATTTT
D gene: TRBD1; V gene: TRBV7-2; clone size: NA; J gene: TRBJ1-2; CDR3 protein: CASSLERGPGSGYTF; CDR3 DNA: TGTGCCAGCAGCTTAGAAAGGGGGCCCGGCAGTGGCTACACCTTC
D gene: NA; V gene: TRBV28; clone size: NA; J gene: TRBJ1-5; CDR3 protein: CATRWAGVGQPQHF; CDR3 DNA: TGTGCCACCCGGTGGGCAGGGGTCGGGCAGCCCCAGCATTTT